This T cell receptor beta chain was captured in a study of blood T cell repertoires in COVID-19. As for the study in general: From the United States, Italy and Spain came samples of acute and convalescent COVID-19. T cells, B-cell-depleted T cells, or PBMCs supplied cDNA or gDNA.

Germline V gives CDR1 MNHEY, CDR2 SMNVEV (reference sequence). V trimming: 2 bases; J trimming: 4 bases; junction bases outside the gene matches: 9. CDR3 length: 16 amino acids. Methods used by the authors: Amplification from reference gene primers served as the basis for estimated nucleated cell counts. Measured with immunoSEQ multiplex PCR; TCRdb has only the in-frame clones, and not every one. V, J and clone size derive from that table, while D and trimming were established from the DNA sequence. This table holds about 340,000 clones, approximately 87% found once. During active infection, Seattle patients enrolled and were then monitored through disease.

The sequencing sample was made of peripheral blood. The rearrangement uses TRBV27 and TRBJ2-7; 9 bases align to TRBD1. The clonotype was recovered from a woman in her forties or fifties with COVID-19, enrolled during active disease. The CDR3 nucleotides are TGTGCCAGCAGTTTAGCAACAGGGGGCGCAAGGTACGAGCAGTACTTC. Translation gives CASSLATGGARYEQYF.